This T cell receptor beta chain was observed in a study of T cell responses to AZD1222 COVID-19 vaccine. Study outcomes and limitations: It was only after the peak T cell response that any repertoires were sampled. Reportedly, nearly half the spike-specific TCRs target unmutated variant regions.

The CDR3 consists of 16 residues. The V and J ends lost 6 bases and 4 bases, in that order; junction bases with no gene match: 10. The germline V gene has CDR1 LNHDA and CDR2 SQIVND (reference sequence). Remarks on this clone: What it recognizes is unknown.

Sequencing used immunoSEQ multiplex PCR; TCRdb keeps in-frame clones, though not all of them. This sample has roughly 150,000 clones, with roughly 93% found just once. The chain recombines TRBV19 with TRBJ1-4, with 8 bases matching TRBD1. The sequences come from peripheral blood, collected on day 0 of AZD1222 vaccination. This TCR was recovered from an adult in good health. In DNA, the CDR3 is TGTGCCAGTAGCCCCAAGGGGACAGGATTTAATGAAAAACTGTTTTTT. Translation: CASSPKGTGFNEKLFF.